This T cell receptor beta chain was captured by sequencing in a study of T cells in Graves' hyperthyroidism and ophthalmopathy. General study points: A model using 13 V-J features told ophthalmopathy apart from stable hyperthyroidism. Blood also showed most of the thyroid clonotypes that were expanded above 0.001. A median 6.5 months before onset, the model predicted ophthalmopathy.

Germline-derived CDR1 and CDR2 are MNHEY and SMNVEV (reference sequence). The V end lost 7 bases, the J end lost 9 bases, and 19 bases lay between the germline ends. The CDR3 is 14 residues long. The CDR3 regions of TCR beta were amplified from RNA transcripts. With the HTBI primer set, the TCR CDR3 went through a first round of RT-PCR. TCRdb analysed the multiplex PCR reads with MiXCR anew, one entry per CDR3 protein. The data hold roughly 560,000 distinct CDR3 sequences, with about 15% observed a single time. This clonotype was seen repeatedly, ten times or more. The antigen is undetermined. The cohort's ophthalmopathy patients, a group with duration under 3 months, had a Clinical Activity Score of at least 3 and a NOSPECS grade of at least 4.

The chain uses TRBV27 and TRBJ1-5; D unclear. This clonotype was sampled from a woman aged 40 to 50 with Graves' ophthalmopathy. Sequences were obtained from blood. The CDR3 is CASIAQDPFMPQHF. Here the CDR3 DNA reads TGTGCCAGCATAGCCCAAGATCCCTTTATGCCCCAGCATTTT.